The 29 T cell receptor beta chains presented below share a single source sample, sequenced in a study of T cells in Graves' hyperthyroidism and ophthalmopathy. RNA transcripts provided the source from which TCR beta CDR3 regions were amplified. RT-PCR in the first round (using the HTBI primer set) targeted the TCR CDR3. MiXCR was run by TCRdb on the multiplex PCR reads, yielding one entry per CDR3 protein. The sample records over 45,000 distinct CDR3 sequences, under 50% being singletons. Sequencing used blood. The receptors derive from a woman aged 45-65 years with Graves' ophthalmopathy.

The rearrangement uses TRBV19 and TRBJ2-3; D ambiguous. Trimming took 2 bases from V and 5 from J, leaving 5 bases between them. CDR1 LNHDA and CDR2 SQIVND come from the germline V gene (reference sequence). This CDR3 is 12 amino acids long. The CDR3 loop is CASSILEDTQYF. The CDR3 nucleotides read TGTGCCAGTAGTATATTGGAAGATACGCAGTATTTT.

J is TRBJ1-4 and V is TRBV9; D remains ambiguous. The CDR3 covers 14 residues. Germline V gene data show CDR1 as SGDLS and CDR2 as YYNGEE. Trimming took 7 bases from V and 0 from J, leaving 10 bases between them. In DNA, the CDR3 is TGTGCCAGCTCACCAGATGCAACTAATGAAAAACTGTTTTTT. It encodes CASSPDATNEKLFF.

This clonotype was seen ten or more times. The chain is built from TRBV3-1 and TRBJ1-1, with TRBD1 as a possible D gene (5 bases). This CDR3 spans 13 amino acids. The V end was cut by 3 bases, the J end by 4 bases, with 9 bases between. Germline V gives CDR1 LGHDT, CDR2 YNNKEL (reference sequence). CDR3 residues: CASSQGRVTEAFF. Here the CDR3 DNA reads TGTGCCAGCAGCCAGGGCAGGGTCACTGAAGCTTTCTTT.

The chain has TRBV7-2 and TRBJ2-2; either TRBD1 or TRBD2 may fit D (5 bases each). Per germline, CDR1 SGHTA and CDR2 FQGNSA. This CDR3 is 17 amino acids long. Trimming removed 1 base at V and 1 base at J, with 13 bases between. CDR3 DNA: TGTGCCAGCAGCTTAGTCCAGGGACGAGGGAACACCGGGGAGCTGTTTTTT. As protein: CASSLVQGRGNTGELFF.

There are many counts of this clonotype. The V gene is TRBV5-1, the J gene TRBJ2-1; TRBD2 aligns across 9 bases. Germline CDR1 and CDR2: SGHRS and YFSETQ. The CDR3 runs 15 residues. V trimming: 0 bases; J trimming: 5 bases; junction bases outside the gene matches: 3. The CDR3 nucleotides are TGCGCCAGCAGCTTGGTGACTAGCGGAGACAATGAGCAGTTCTTC. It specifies CASSLVTSGDNEQFF.

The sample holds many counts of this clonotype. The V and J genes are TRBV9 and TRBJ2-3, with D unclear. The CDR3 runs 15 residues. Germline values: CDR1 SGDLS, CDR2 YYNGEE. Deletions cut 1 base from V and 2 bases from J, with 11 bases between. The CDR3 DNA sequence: TGTGCCAGCAGCGTAAACGGAGCGTCCACAGATACGCAGTATTTT. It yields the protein CASSVNGASTDTQYF.

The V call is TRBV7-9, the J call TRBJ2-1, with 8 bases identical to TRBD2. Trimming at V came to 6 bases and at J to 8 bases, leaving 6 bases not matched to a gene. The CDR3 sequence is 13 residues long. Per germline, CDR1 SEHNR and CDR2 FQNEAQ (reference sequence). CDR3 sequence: CASSSAGVDEQFF. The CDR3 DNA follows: TGTGCCAGCAGTTCAGCGGGAGTCGATGAGCAGTTCTTC.

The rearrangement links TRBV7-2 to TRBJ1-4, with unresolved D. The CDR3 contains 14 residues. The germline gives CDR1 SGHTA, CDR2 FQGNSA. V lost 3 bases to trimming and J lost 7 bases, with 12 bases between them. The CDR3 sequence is CASSFQRASEKLFF. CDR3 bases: TGTGCCAGCAGCTTCCAAAGGGCCAGTGAAAAACTGTTTTTT.

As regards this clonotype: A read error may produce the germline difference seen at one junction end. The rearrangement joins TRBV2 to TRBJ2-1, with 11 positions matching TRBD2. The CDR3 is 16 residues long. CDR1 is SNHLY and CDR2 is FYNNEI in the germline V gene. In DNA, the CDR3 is TGTGCCAGCAGTGAAGAGTTTAGCGGGGGGGCCGATGAGCAGTTCTTT. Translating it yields CASSEEFSGGADEQFF.

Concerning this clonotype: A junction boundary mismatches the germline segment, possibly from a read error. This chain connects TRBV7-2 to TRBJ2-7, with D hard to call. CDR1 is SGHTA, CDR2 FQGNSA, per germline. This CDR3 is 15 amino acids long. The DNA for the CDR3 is TGTGCCAGCAGCCAAACCGGCAGATCCACCTACGAGCACTACTTC. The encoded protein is CASSQTGRSTYEHYF.

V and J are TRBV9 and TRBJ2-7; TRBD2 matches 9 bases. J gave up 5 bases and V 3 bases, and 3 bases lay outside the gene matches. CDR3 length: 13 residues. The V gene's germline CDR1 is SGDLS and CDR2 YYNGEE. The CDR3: CASSGTSDHEQYF. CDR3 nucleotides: TGTGCCAGCAGCGGGACTAGCGACCACGAGCAGTACTTC.

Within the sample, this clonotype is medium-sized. CDR3 DNA sequence: TGTGCCAGCAGTGAAGGGACAGTCTATGGCTACACCTTC. Protein product: CASSEGTVYGYTF. The chain couples TRBV25-1 to TRBJ1-2; TRBD1 aligns across 7 bases. Trimming took 2 bases from V and 4 from J; bases not matched to a gene: 1. CDR1 is MGHDK and CDR2 is SYGVNS in the germline V gene. This CDR3 is built from 13 residues.

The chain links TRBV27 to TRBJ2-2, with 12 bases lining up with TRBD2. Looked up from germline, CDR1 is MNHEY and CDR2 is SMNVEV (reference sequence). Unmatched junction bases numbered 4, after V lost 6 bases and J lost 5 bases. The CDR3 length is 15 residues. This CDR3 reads CASRPGLAGTGELFF. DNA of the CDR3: TGTGCCAGCAGGCCGGGACTAGCGGGTACCGGGGAGCTGTTTTTT.

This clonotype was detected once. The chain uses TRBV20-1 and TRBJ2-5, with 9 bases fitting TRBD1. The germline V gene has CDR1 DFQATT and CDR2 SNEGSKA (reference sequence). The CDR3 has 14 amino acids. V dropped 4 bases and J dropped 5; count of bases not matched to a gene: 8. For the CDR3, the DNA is TGCAGTGCTATTGACAGGGGGTTTCTCGAGACCCAGTACTTC. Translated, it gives CSAIDRGFLETQYF.

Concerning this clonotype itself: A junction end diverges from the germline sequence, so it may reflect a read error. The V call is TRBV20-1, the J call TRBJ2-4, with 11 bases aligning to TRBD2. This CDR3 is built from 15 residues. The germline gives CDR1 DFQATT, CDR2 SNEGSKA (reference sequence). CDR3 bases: TGCAGTGCTAAGCCGGGACTAGCGGTGGGGGTCATTAAGTGCTTC. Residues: CSAKPGLAVGVIKCF.

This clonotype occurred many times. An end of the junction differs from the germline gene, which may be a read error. The DNA for the CDR3 is TGCGCCAGCAGCCAAAGAGACAGGCATTTCTTC. Translating gives CASSQRDRHFF. The chain carries TRBV4-1 and TRBJ2-7, with a weak D call TRBD1 (6 bases). Per the germline V gene, CDR1 is MGHRA and CDR2 is YSYEKL. The CDR3 sequence is 11 residues long.

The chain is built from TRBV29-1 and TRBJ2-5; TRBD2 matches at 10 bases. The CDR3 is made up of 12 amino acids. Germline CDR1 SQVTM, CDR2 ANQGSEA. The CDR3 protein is CTGTSVRETQYF. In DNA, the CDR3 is TGCACCGGGACTAGCGTCAGGGAGACCCAGTACTTC.

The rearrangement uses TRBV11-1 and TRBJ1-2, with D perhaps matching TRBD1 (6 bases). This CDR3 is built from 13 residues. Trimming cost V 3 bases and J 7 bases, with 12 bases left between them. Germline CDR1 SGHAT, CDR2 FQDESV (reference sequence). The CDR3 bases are TGTGCCAGCAGCTTGCGGGGGCTAGGTGGCTACACCTTC. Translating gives CASSLRGLGGYTF. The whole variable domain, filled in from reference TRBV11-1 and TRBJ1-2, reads EAEVAQSPRYKITEKSQAVAFWCDPISGHATLYWYRQILGQGPELLVQFQDESVVDDSQLPKDRFSAERLKGVDSTLKIQPAELGDSAMYLCASSLRGLGGYTFGSGTRLTVV.

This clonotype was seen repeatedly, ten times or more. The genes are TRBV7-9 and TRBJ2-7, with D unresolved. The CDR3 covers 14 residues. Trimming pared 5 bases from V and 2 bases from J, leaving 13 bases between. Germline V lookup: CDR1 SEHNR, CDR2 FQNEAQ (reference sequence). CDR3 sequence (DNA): TGTGCCAGCAGCACGGACCTTGGTGCCTACGAGCAGTACTTC. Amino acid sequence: CASSTDLGAYEQYF.

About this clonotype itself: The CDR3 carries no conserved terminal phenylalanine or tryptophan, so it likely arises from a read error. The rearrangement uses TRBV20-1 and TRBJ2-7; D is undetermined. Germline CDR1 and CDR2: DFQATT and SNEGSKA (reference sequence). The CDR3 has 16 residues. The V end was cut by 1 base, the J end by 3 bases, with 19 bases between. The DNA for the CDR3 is TGCAGTGCTAGAGGCCTGGACGCAATCAACCTCTACGAGCAGTACCTC. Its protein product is CSARGLDAINLYEQYL.

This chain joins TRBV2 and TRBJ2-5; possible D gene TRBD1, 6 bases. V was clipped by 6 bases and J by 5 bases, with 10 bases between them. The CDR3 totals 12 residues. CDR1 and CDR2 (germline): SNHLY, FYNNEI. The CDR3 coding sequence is TGTGCCAGCAGCGAGGGGGAGGAGACCCAGTACTTC. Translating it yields CASSEGEETQYF.

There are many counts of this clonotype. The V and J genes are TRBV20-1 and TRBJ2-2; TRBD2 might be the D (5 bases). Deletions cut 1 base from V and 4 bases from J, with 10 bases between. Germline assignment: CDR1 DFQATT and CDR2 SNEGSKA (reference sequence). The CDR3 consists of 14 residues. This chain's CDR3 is CSARATEGTGELFF. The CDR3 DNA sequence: TGCAGTGCTAGAGCTACTGAGGGCACCGGGGAGCTGTTTTTT.

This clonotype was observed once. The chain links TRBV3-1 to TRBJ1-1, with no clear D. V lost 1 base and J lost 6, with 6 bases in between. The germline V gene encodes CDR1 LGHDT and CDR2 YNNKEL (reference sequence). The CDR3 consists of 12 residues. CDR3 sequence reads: CASSQACAEAFF. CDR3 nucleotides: TGTGCCAGCAGCCAAGCCTGTGCTGAAGCTTTCTTT. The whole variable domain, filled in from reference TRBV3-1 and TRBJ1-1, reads DTAVSQTPKYLVTQMGNDKSIKCEQNLGHDTMYWYKQDSKKFLKIMFSYNNKELIINETVPNRFSPKSPDKAHLNLHINSLELGDSAVYFCASSQACAEAFFGQGTRLTVV.

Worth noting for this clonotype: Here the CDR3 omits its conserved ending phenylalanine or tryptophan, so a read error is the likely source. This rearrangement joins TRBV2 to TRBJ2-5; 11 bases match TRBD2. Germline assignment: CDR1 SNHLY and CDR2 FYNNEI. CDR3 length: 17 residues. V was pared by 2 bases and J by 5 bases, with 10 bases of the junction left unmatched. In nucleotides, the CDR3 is TGTGCCAGCAGTGAACCTGGACTAGCGGGCACTCAGGAGACCCAGTACCGC. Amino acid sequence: CASSEPGLAGTQETQYR.

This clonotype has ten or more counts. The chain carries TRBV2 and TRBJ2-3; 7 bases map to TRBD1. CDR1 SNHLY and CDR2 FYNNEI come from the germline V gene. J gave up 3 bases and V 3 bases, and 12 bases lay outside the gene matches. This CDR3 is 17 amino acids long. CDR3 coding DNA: TGTGCCAGCAGTGAGTTTCCCGGACAGGCATTAACAGATACGCAGTATTTT. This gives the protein CASSEFPGQALTDTQYF.

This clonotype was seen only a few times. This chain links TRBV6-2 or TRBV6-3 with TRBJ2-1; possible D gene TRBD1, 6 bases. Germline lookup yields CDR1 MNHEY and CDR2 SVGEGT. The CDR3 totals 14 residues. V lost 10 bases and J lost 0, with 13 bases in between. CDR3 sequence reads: CAIGGGSSYNEQFF. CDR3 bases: TGTGCCATTGGGGGCGGCAGCTCCTACAATGAGCAGTTCTTC.

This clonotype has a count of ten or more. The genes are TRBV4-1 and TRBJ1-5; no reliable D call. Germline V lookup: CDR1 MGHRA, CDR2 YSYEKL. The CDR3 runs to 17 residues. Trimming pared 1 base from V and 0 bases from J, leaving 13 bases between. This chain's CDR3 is CASSQVDLGFSNQPQHF. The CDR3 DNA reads TGCGCCAGCAGCCAAGTGGATCTGGGATTTAGCAATCAGCCCCAGCATTTT.

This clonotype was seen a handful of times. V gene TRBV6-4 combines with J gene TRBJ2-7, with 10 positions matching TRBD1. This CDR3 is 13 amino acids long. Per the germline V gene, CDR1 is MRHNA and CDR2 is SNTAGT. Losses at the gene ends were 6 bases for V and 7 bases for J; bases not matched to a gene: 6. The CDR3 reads CASRRQGAREQYF. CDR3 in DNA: TGTGCCAGCAGAAGACAGGGGGCGAGGGAGCAGTACTTC.

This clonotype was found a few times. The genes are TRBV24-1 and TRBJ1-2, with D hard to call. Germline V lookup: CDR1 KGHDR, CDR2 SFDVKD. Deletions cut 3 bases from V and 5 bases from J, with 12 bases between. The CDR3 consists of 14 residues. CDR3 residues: CATSDLQDPYGYTF. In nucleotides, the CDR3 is TGTGCCACCAGTGATCTTCAGGACCCTTATGGCTACACCTTC.